Reported below is one T cell receptor beta chain. Its antigen is as yet unknown. These data originate in a study of T-cell memory formation after mild COVID-19. This CDR3 spans 15 amino acids. Trimming at V came to 5 bases and at J to 0 bases, leaving 4 bases not matched to a gene. Germline V gene data show CDR1 as SGHTA and CDR2 as FQGNSA. Overall study findings and caveats: Cross-reactive memory appears to have joined, as suggested by some responding clones showing up in pre-infection memory.

In TCRdb, the 5' RACE reads were re-called with MiXCR into one record per CDR3 protein. The sample contains 530,000 or so distinct CDR3 sequences, roughly 17% of which appear only once. The chain joins TRBV7-2 to TRBJ2-7, with 10 bases identical to TRBD2. The sequencing sample was made of PBMCs or a T cell subset sorted from them (not recorded which). This TCR was recovered from an adult woman who had mild COVID-19 (a few samples of this study predate the infection). Cell type and time point are not known. The CDR3 DNA reads as TGTGCCAGCAGCGAGAGCGGGAGGGGCTCCTACGAGCAGTACTTC. It encodes CASSESGRGSYEQYF.